This T cell receptor (beta chain) was obtained from a study of blood T cell repertoires in COVID-19. The data were produced by immunoSEQ multiplex PCR, yet TCRdb's version contains in-frame clones alone and is incomplete. The sample includes fewer than 200,000 clones, 70% to 90% of them seen just once. This TCR came from a man between 18 and 35 years old who had recovered from COVID-19. The sequencing input was peripheral blood.

CDR3 loop: CASSAHDREITEAFF. The CDR3, as DNA: TGTGCCAGCAGTGCACACGACAGGGAGATCACTGAAGCTTTCTTT. The chain has TRBV27 and TRBJ1-1; 7 bases align to TRBD1. In germline, CDR1 is MNHEY, CDR2 SMNVEV (reference sequence). Germline trimming cut 5 bases from V and 4 bases from J; bases unmatched to any gene: 10. The CDR3 is 15 amino acids.